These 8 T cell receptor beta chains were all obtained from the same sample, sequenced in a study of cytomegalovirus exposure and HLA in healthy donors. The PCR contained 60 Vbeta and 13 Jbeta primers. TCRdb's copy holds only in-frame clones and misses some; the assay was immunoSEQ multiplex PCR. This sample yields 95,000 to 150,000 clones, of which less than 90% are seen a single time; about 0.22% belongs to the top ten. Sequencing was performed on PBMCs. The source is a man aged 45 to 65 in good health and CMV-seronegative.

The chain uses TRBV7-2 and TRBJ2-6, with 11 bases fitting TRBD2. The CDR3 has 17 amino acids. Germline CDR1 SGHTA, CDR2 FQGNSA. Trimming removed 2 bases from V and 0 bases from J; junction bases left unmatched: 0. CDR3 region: CASSLTSGSSGANVLTF. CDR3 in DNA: TGTGCCAGCAGCTTAACTAGCGGGAGCTCTGGGGCCAACGTCCTGACTTTC.

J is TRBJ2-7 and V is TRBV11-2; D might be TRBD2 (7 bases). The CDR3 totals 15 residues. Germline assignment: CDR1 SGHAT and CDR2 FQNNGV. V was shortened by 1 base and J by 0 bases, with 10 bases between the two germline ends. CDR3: CASSLAGGHSYEQYF. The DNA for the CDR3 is TGTGCCAGCAGCTTAGCCGGGGGGCACTCCTACGAGCAGTACTTC. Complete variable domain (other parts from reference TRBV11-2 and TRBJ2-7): EAGVAQSPRYKIIEKRQSVAFWCNPISGHATLYWYQQILGQGPKLLIQFQNNGVVDDSQLPKDRFSAERLKGVDSTLKIQPAKLEDSAVYLCASSLAGGHSYEQYFGPGTRLTVT.

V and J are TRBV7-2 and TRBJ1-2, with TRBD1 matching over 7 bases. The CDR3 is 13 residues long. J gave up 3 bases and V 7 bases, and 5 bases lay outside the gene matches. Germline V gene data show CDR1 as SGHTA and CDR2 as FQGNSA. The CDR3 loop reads CASNGQADYGYTF. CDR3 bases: TGTGCCAGCAACGGACAGGCGGACTATGGCTACACCTTC.

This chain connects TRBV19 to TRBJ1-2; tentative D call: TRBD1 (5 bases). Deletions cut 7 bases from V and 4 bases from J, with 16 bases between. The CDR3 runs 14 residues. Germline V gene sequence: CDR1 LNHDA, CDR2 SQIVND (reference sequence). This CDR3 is CASTPRGGIYGYTF. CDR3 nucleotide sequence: TGTGCCAGTACCCCCCGGGGGGGGATCTATGGCTACACCTTC.

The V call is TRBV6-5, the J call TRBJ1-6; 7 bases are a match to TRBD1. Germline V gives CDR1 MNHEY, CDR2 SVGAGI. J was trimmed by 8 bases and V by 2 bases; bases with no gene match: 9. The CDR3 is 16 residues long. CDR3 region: CASSYGNRGLDSPLHF. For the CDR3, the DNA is TGTGCCAGCAGTTACGGGAACAGGGGTCTGGATTCACCCCTCCACTTT.

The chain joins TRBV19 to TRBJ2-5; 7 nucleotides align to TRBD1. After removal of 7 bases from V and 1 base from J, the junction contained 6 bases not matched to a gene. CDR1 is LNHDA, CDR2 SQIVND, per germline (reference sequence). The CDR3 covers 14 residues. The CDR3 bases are TGTGCCAGTAACAGACAGGGATTCCAAGAGACCCAGTACTTC. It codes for CASNRQGFQETQYF.

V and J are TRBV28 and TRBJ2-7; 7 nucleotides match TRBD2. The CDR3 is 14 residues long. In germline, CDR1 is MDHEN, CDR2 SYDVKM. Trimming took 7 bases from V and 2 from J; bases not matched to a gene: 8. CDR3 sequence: CASKGRGETYEQYF. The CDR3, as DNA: TGTGCCAGCAAGGGTCGGGGGGAAACCTACGAGCAGTACTTC.

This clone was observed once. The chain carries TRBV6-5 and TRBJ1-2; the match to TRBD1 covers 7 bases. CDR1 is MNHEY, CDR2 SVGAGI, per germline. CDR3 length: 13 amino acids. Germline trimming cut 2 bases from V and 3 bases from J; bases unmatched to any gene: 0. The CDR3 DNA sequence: TGTGCCAGCAGTTACGGGACAGACTATGGCTACACCTTC. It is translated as CASSYGTDYGYTF.